This T cell receptor beta chain came from a study of CD8+ T cells in alopecia areata. Overall study context: People stayed on tofacitinib for 6 to 18 months, then stopped the drug for 6 months. General study points: Scalp repertoires also include resident alphabeta T cells from normal skin. Clonality in lesional scalp, especially alopecia totalis/universalis, exceeded that of normal scalp.

cDNA serving as the sequencing template came from extracted, reverse transcribed RNA. The assay was immunoSEQ multiplex PCR, and TCRdb's table has in-frame clones only and misses some. The profile shows fewer than 200,000 clones, around 60% of them singletons. Researchers took lesional scalp punch biopsies and peripheral blood from people who were alopecia areata patients. This clone appeared a few times. Its antigen is undetermined. The CDR3 is 16 residues long. The trim removed 4 bases at V and 5 bases at J, leaving 10 bases unmatched. Germline V CDR1 and CDR2: SQVTM, ANQGSEA. The sequenced sample was CD4+ T cells sorted from blood, obtained at week 0. This clonotype was obtained from a human donor with alopecia areata. The chain combines TRBV29-1 with TRBJ2-1; 11 bases fit TRBD2. The CDR3 loop is CSVGTSGGGTNNEQFF. The CDR3 DNA reads TGCAGCGTTGGAACTAGCGGGGGTGGGACCAACAATGAGCAGTTCTTC.